This entry features one T cell receptor (beta chain) sequence. This CDR3 comprises 16 residues. Germline assignment: CDR1 SEHNR and CDR2 FQNEAQ (reference sequence). Unmatched junction bases numbered 8, after V lost 1 base and J lost 6 bases. Sequencing was performed with immunoSEQ multiplex PCR; in TCRdb, only in-frame clones are kept and a portion is missing. The data contain about 140,000 clones, less than 95% of them singletons. This sample stems from a study of control samples from healthy donors and cancer patients. This chain uses TRBV7-9 with TRBJ2-5; TRBD1 matches at 10 bases. The origin of this receptor is a man aged 18 to 30 in good health. Sequencing used blood. CDR3 coding DNA: TGTGCCAGCAGCTTAGGACCGACAGGGGGCGAAAAGACCCAGTACTTC. It translates to CASSLGPTGGEKTQYF.